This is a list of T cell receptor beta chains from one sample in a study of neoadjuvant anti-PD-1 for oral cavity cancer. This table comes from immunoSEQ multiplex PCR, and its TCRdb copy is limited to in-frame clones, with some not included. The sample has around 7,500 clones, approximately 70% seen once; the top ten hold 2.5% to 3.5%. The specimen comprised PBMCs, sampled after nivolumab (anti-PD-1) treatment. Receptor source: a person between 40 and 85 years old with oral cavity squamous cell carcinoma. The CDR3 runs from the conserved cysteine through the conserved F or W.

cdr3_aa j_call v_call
CASSMESLNTEAFF TRBJ1-1 TRBV19
CASSPGKSASGNTIYF TRBJ1-3 TRBV5-1
CASRTQGGGYEQYF TRBJ2-7 TRBV5-5
CASSKDRWARGEQYF TRBJ2-7 TRBV19
CASSLQAPGRGLPYEQYF TRBJ2-7 TRBV5-1
CASSLTSSTDTQYF TRBJ2-3 TRBV7-3
CASSTAGVGTEAFF TRBJ1-1 TRBV7-2
CASSPGLGPFYGYTF TRBJ1-2 TRBV7-2
CASSDGQTVNSPLHF TRBJ1-6 TRBV2
CASSSGTDYNSPLHF TRBJ1-6 TRBV5-1
CASSPQGLEGAKLFF TRBJ1-4 TRBV7-8
CASSPDSSRTIQYF TRBJ2-4 TRBV18
CASSLAGGRPDTQYF TRBJ2-3 TRBV7-9
CASSATAVNEKLFF TRBJ1-4 TRBV2
CASRPSTGANYGYTF TRBJ1-2 TRBV2
CASSYKGEKLFF TRBJ1-4 TRBV6-5
CASSQGHGAAGSQETQYF TRBJ2-5 TRBV4-1
CASSLTGGTEAFF TRBJ1-1 TRBV5-4
CASSERGQGSGELFF TRBJ2-2 TRBV6-1
CAISGTSGAEKQFF TRBJ2-1 TRBV10-3
CASRAGTLNSPLHF TRBJ1-6 TRBV6-5
CASSLRGQASNEQFF TRBJ2-1 TRBV7-9
CASNTGTYGYTF TRBJ1-2 TRBV4-1
CASSLDSYGYTF TRBJ1-2 TRBV7-2
CSARRNTEAFF TRBJ1-1 TRBV20-1
CASSPPAGYGYTF TRBJ1-2 TRBV28
CASSTRQLTEQFF TRBJ2-1 TRBV19
CASSRDRTYEQYF TRBJ2-7 TRBV5-1
CASIGRGGSYEQYF TRBJ2-7 TRBV6-1
CASSVEGESYEQYF TRBJ2-7 TRBV9
CASSSEEGGQETQYF TRBJ2-5 TRBV27
CAIIETGGYGYTF TRBJ1-2 TRBV10-3
CASSLKVELSYGYTF TRBJ1-2 TRBV7-8
CASSIRVGEQYF TRBJ2-7 TRBV7-2
CASSQGRLARHGYTF TRBJ1-2 TRBV4-3
CASLDTGNSPLHF TRBJ1-6 TRBV6-1
CASSDDLNPTADTQYF TRBJ2-3 TRBV5-1
CASSPRKGGIYEQYF TRBJ2-7 TRBV7-9
CASGSLRTLLTQYF TRBJ2-3 TRBV12-5
CASSIQGYTEAFF TRBJ1-1 TRBV7-6
CASSSGGVQGPPYTF TRBJ1-2 TRBV7-2
CASKLRRGLTGELFF TRBJ2-2 TRBV28
CASSFSDRGLYGYTF TRBJ1-2 TRBV7-9
CASSWVTSGGTDTQYF TRBJ2-3 TRBV6-6
CASRGSLSTGELFF TRBJ2-2 TRBV21-1
CASSEVGGRYGYTF TRBJ1-2 TRBV27
CASSPQRLGEKLFF TRBJ1-4 TRBV27
CASSALGAGGPDEQFF TRBJ2-1 TRBV13
CASSQTSGGAYNEQFF TRBJ2-1 TRBV4-3
CASSRDPRDTQYF TRBJ2-3 TRBV6-5
CASSLIPGDTGELFF TRBJ2-2 TRBV11-2
CASSYGTADRPKEAFF TRBJ1-1 TRBV6-5
CASSEGSGDTDTQYF TRBJ2-3 TRBV10-1